The 27 T cell receptor beta chains reported below all come from one sample, sequenced in a study of shared clonotypes between healthy human individuals. Assay used: immunoSEQ multiplex PCR; TCRdb lists only in-frame clones, some missing. The data hold roughly 2.2 million clones, with under 95% observed a single time. The sample comprised naive CD4+ T cells from PBMCs. Subset denoted: CD45RA+ positively selected. Receptors were obtained from a man between 18 and 29 years old in good health. Some clones in this sample may be carry-over from other donors' samples.

This clone has more than one count but fewer than ten. Other DNA sequences in the sample encode the same CDR3. The rearrangement joins TRBV11-2 to TRBJ1-1, with TRBD1 identical over 8 bases. CDR1 is SGHAT and CDR2 is FQNNGV in the germline V gene. The length of the CDR3 is 13 residues. J was trimmed by 4 bases and V by 3 bases; bases with no gene match: 1. The CDR3 DNA follows: TGTGCCAGCAGCTTCGACAGGGGCACTGAAGCTTTCTTT. Encoded protein: CASSFDRGTEAFF.

The rearrangement links TRBV6-5 to TRBJ2-6; the D is unclear. Germline lookup yields CDR1 MNHEY and CDR2 SVGAGI. This CDR3 is 15 amino acids long. The germline V and J ends were trimmed by 4 bases and 1 base, with 8 bases remaining between them. The CDR3 sequence: CASSSPRSGANVLTF. The CDR3 DNA follows: TGTGCCAGCAGTTCCCCTAGGTCTGGGGCCAACGTCCTGACTTTC.

This chain connects TRBV7-2 to TRBJ2-5; D gene unclear. Trimming pared 0 bases from V and 0 bases from J, leaving 5 bases between. The CDR3 is 14 amino acids. CDR1 SGHTA and CDR2 FQGNSA come from the germline V gene. For the CDR3, the DNA is TGTGCCAGCAGCTTAGCCCCTTACCAAGAGACCCAGTACTTC. This sequence encodes CASSLAPYQETQYF.

This chain links TRBV28 with TRBJ2-1; no clear D gene. The V and J ends lost 8 bases and 4 bases respectively, with 18 bases between them. Germline loops: CDR1 MDHEN, CDR2 SYDVKM. The CDR3 length is 15 residues. The CDR3 sequence is CASSPYTTSYNEQFF. CDR3 nucleotide sequence: TGTGCCAGCTCTCCCTACACGACCTCATACAATGAGCAGTTCTTC.

The rearrangement joins TRBV18 to TRBJ1-2; perhaps TRBD1 as D (5 bases). The V and J ends lost 4 bases and 4 bases respectively, with 25 bases between them. Germline CDR1 and CDR2: KGHSH and LQKENI. The CDR3 totals 18 residues. This CDR3 reads CASSHGTALEGRIYGYTF. DNA of the CDR3: TGTGCCAGCTCACACGGAACCGCCTTAGAGGGACGGATCTATGGCTACACCTTC.

This sequence joins TRBV7-3 and TRBJ1-1; D is perhaps TRBD1 (5 bases). The CDR3 covers 13 residues. Germline loops: CDR1 SGHTA, CDR2 FQGTGA. The V end lost 4 bases, the J end lost 5 bases, and 11 bases lay between the germline ends. CDR3 in amino acids: CASSSRDGTEAFF. CDR3 bases: TGTGCCAGCAGCTCCCGGGACGGGACTGAAGCTTTCTTT.

This clone has a single count. The chain links TRBV28 to TRBJ2-7; 9 bases fit TRBD1. J gave up 5 bases and V 2 bases, and 10 bases lay outside the gene matches. The CDR3 runs 16 residues. The germline CDR1 and CDR2 sequences are MDHEN and SYDVKM. This CDR3 is CASSLIGPDRGHEQYF. CDR3 in DNA: TGTGCCAGCAGTTTAATTGGACCGGACAGGGGCCACGAGCAGTACTTC.

The chain is built from TRBV28 and TRBJ1-1; no definite D call. Germline V gives CDR1 MDHEN, CDR2 SYDVKM. The CDR3 loop spans 18 amino acids. V lost 3 bases, J lost 0 bases, and 20 bases lay in between. CDR3 in DNA: TGTGCCAGCAGTTTCGGAGTCCGCTGGGGAACAATGAACACTGAAGCTTTCTTT. Encoded protein: CASSFGVRWGTMNTEAFF.

The chain recombines TRBV28 with TRBJ1-2; perhaps TRBD1 as D (6 bases). The V gene lost 7 bases and the J gene lost 8 bases, with 26 bases spanning the gap. The CDR3 totals 16 residues. From germline, CDR1 is MDHEN and CDR2 SYDVKM. In DNA form, the CDR3 reads TGTGCCAGCACCGAACCCCGGGACAATCCAGCCACCGGCTACACCTTC. Translated: CASTEPRDNPATGYTF.

The rearrangement uses TRBV5-1 and TRBJ2-7; 8 bases map to TRBD1. V gave up 4 bases and J gave up 5 bases; unmatched junction bases: 8. CDR3 length: 14 amino acids. The germline gives CDR1 SGHRS, CDR2 YFSETQ. CDR3 nucleotide sequence: TGCGCCAGCAGCCTCCGGACAGGGAACAACGAGCAGTACTTC. Its translation is CASSLRTGNNEQYF.

The V gene is TRBV5-1, the J gene TRBJ2-5, with 10 positions matching TRBD2. Germline lookup yields CDR1 SGHRS and CDR2 YFSETQ. The J segment lost 2 bases and the V segment lost 6 bases, leaving 10 bases of the junction unmatched. This CDR3 comprises 16 residues. Here the CDR3 DNA reads TGCGCCAGCACCAAAAACCGGGGACTAGCGCAAGAGACCCAGTACTTC. It codes for CASTKNRGLAQETQYF.

In this sample, this clone turned up once. The chain couples TRBV18 to TRBJ1-4; D possibly corresponds to TRBD1 (6 bases). The germline gives CDR1 KGHSH, CDR2 LQKENI. Trimming left V 8 bases short and J 2 bases short, with 12 bases between. The length of the CDR3 is 14 residues. The CDR3 reads CASKTGQTNEKLFF. The DNA for the CDR3 is TGTGCCAGCAAAACCGGACAGACTAATGAAAAACTGTTTTTT. Supplemented by reference TRBV18 and TRBJ1-4, the full variable domain reads NAGVMQNPRHLVRRRGQEARLRCSPMKGHSHVYWYRQLPEEGLKFMVYLQKENIIDESGMPKERFSAEFPKEGPSILRIQQVVRGDSAAYFCASKTGQTNEKLFFGSGTQLSVL.

The chain employs TRBV19 and TRBJ2-7; D perhaps matches TRBD2 (5 bases). The CDR3 runs to 14 residues. Germline CDR1 and CDR2: LNHDA and SQIVND (reference sequence). Trimming stripped 5 bases from V and 7 bases from J, with 18 bases between. The CDR3 DNA reads TGTGCCAGTAGTCTCGGGCCCCGAAGAGGGGAGCAGTACTTC. Translating it yields CASSLGPRRGEQYF. Using reference TRBV19 and TRBJ2-7 for the parts outside the CDR3, the full variable domain is DGGITQSPKYLFRKEGQNVTLSCEQNLNHDAMYWYRQDPGQGLRLIYYSQIVNDFQKGDIAEGYSVSREKKESFPLTVTSAQKNPTAFYLCASSLGPRRGEQYFGPGTRLTVT.

The chain combines TRBV5-1 with TRBJ1-2; D is undetermined. This CDR3 region has 14 residues. Germline V lookup: CDR1 SGHRS, CDR2 YFSETQ. Trimming took 0 bases from V and 8 from J, leaving 14 bases between them. The CDR3 here is CASSLGTAAGGYTF. CDR3 DNA: TGCGCCAGCAGCTTGGGGACCGCCGCGGGAGGCTACACCTTC.

DNA of the CDR3: TGTGCCACCAGCAAAGAGATGGTGTCACCCCGCGAGACCCAGTACTTC. Encoded protein: CATSKEMVSPRETQYF. The chain employs TRBV15 and TRBJ2-5; D is ambiguous. This CDR3 has 16 amino acids. Looked up from germline, CDR1 is LNHNV and CDR2 is YYDKDF (reference sequence). V dropped 4 bases and J dropped 5 bases, with 20 bases sitting between them.

The chain recombines TRBV28 with TRBJ2-7; tentative D call: TRBD2 (5 bases). This CDR3 spans 15 amino acids. CDR1 and CDR2 from the germline V gene are MDHEN and SYDVKM. The V gene lost 7 bases and the J gene lost 1 base, with 17 bases spanning the gap. The CDR3 sequence: CASTALGSGSYEQYF. In nucleotides, the CDR3 is TGTGCCAGCACCGCCCTCGGATCGGGATCCTACGAGCAGTACTTC.

V and J are TRBV14 and TRBJ1-1; D uncertain. The length of the CDR3 is 16 residues. Trimming left V 1 base short and J 0 bases short, with 12 bases between. Germline V CDR1 and CDR2: SGHDN, FVKESK. The CDR3 loop is CASSQGVARLNTEAFF. CDR3 bases: TGTGCCAGCAGCCAAGGGGTGGCTCGGCTGAACACTGAAGCTTTCTTT.

This sequence joins TRBV5-1 and TRBJ2-5; 10 nucleotides agree with TRBD1. The CDR3 consists of 18 residues. V lost 4 bases, J lost 0 bases, and 12 bases stayed unmatched. Per the germline V gene, CDR1 is SGHRS and CDR2 is YFSETQ. The CDR3 DNA follows: TGCGCCAGCAGCCTAAGTCGACAGGGGGCTAGACACCAAGAGACCCAGTACTTC. Translated: CASSLSRQGARHQETQYF.

The rearrangement links TRBV28 to TRBJ2-5, with 14 bases matching TRBD2. This CDR3 is 16 amino acids long. CDR1 and CDR2 (germline): MDHEN, SYDVKM. The V and J ends lost 6 bases and 7 bases, in that order; junction bases with no gene match: 10. In DNA, the CDR3 is TGTGCCAGCAGATTTCCGGGACTAGCGGGGGATGGGACCCAGTACTTC. It translates to CASRFPGLAGDGTQYF.

CDR3 DNA: TGTGCCAGCAGATCCGGGACACTTAACACTGAAGCTTTCTTT. This codes for CASRSGTLNTEAFF. J is TRBJ1-1 and V is TRBV28; D may be TRBD1 (6 bases). CDR3 length: 14 residues. The germline CDR1 and CDR2 sequences are MDHEN and SYDVKM. V lost 6 bases and J 2 bases, leaving 13 bases between the germline ends.

The V call is TRBV28, the J call TRBJ2-1; 10 positions match TRBD1. Germline V gives CDR1 MDHEN, CDR2 SYDVKM. Germline trimming cut 2 bases from V and 2 bases from J; bases unmatched to any gene: 3. The length of the CDR3 is 16 residues. The CDR3 DNA follows: TGTGCCAGCAGTTTAAGTGGGACAGGGGCCTACAATGAGCAGTTCTTC. Translation gives CASSLSGTGAYNEQFF.

The chain couples TRBV18 to TRBJ1-3; D is possibly TRBD1 (5 bases). V lost 4 bases, J lost 2 bases, and 12 bases lay in between. Germline V gene lookup returns CDR1 KGHSH and CDR2 LQKENI. The CDR3 loop spans 15 amino acids. In DNA, the CDR3 is TGTGCCAGCTCACGAACAGGCACTACTGGAAACACCATATATTTT. This translates into CASSRTGTTGNTIYF.

V is TRBV19 and J is TRBJ1-1; the D gene is possibly TRBD1 (5 bases). CDR1 and CDR2 from the germline V gene are LNHDA and SQIVND (reference sequence). There are 13 residues in the CDR3. V was clipped by 5 bases and J by 6 bases, with 13 bases between them. The chain's CDR3 is CASSYRQIPEAFF. DNA for the CDR3: TGTGCCAGTAGTTACCGACAGATCCCTGAAGCTTTCTTT.

In this sample, this clone turned up once. Other DNA sequences in this sample translate to the same CDR3. V usage is TRBV18 and J usage is TRBJ1-2; D call uncertain. V shed 0 bases and J shed 3 bases, with 11 bases lying between them. The CDR3 is 15 residues long. Germline lookup yields CDR1 KGHSH and CDR2 LQKENI. The CDR3 nucleotides read TGTGCCAGCTCACCACCGGCGGGTGGTGACTATGGCTACACCTTC. This gives the protein CASSPPAGGDYGYTF. Drawing the rest from reference TRBV18 and TRBJ1-2, the complete variable domain is NAGVMQNPRHLVRRRGQEARLRCSPMKGHSHVYWYRQLPEEGLKFMVYLQKENIIDESGMPKERFSAEFPKEGPSILRIQQVVRGDSAAYFCASSPPAGGDYGYTFGSGTRLTVV.

CDR3 amino acids: CASSLVVPRFDTQYF. CDR3 DNA sequence: TGTGCCAGCAGCTTGGTGGTTCCTAGGTTTGATACGCAGTATTTT. J is TRBJ2-3 and V is TRBV5-5; unclear D gene. The CDR3 sequence is 15 residues long. Germline V lookup: CDR1 SGHKS, CDR2 YYEKEE (reference sequence). V lost 0 bases, J lost 6 bases, and 14 bases lay in between.

The rearrangement joins TRBV29-1 to TRBJ1-2, with TRBD1 identical over 8 bases. Per germline, CDR1 SQVTM and CDR2 ANQGSEA. CDR3 size: 12 residues. The J segment lost 7 bases and the V segment lost 7 bases, leaving 8 bases of the junction unmatched. The CDR3 region is CSDRETGAGYTF. CDR3 nucleotide sequence: TGCAGCGACAGGGAGACAGGGGCTGGCTACACCTTC.

The chain is built from TRBV19 and TRBJ2-3; the match to TRBD2 covers 10 bases. The CDR3 totals 16 residues. From germline, CDR1 is LNHDA and CDR2 SQIVND (reference sequence). The J segment lost 5 bases and the V segment lost 3 bases, leaving 8 bases of the junction unmatched. As DNA, the CDR3 is TGTGCCAGTAGTATTAGTCTAGCGGGAGTAGGAGATACGCAGTATTTT. Translated, it gives CASSISLAGVGDTQYF.